This T cell receptor beta chain is from a study of T cells in Graves' hyperthyroidism and ophthalmopathy. The overall study: Peripheral blood specimens were obtained at initial diagnosis, prior to any treatment.

Study-level results: The model's output predicted ophthalmopathy at a median of roughly 6 months prior to onset.

This clonotype has ten or more counts. Its specificity is unknown. RNA transcripts were the template for amplifying TCR beta CDR3 regions. During a first-round RT-PCR of the TCR CDR3, the HTBI primer set was used. Via MiXCR, TCRdb re-called the multiplex PCR reads, giving one row per CDR3 protein. In the table there are approximately 560,000 distinct CDR3 sequences, 15% to 18% of which are singletons. The germline gives CDR1 LNHNV, CDR2 YYDKDF (reference sequence). V shed 1 base, J shed 4 bases, and the junction held 6 bases outside the gene matches. The CDR3 is 15 residues long. The rearrangement links TRBV15 to TRBJ2-7, with 8 bases matching TRBD1. This clonotype originated in a woman under 40 with Graves' hyperthyroidism. The source material was blood. CDR3 nucleotides: TGTGCCACCAGCAGAGGACCCAGGGGGCTTTACGAGCAGTACTTC. Its protein is CATSRGPRGLYEQYF.